The T cell receptor (beta chain) under discussion was sequenced for a study of T cell responses to AZD1222 COVID-19 vaccine. Study in general: Second-dose groups at about 4 or about 12 weeks were pooled. Broader study findings: Baseline seropositivity characterized only a handful of AZD1222 recipients. Targets within unmutated variant regions were reportedly found for nearly half of spike-specific TCRs. Spike regions recognized by vaccine-associated CD4 TCRs spanned the protein, led by 160-218 and 743-854.

Sequencing used immunoSEQ multiplex PCR; TCRdb keeps in-frame clones, though not all of them. The repertoire consists of 90,000 to 150,000 clones, with approximately 86% occurring once and the leading ten covering roughly 2.3%. Concerning this clone itself: The antigen is not known.

Germline CDR1 MGHRA, CDR2 YSYEKL. Trimming left V 2 bases short and J 2 bases short, with 13 bases between. This CDR3 contains 16 residues. Specimen: peripheral blood, collected on day 0 of AZD1222 vaccination. The chain combines TRBV4-1 with TRBJ2-1; D not certain. The sequence was obtained from an adult in good health. The CDR3 loop is CASSQLDILTYNEQFF. The CDR3 coding sequence is TGCGCCAGCAGCCAACTCGACATTCTCACCTACAATGAGCAGTTCTTC.